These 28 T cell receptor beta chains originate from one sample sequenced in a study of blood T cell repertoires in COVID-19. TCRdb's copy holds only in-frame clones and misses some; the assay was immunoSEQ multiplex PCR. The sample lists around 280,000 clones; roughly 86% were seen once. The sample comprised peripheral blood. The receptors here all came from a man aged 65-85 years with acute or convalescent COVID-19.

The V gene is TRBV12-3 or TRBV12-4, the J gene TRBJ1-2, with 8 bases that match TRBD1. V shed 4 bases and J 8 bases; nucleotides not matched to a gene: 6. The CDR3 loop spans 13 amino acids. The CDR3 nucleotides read TGTGCCAGCAGTTCTCAGGGGGCCCGAGGCTACACCTTC. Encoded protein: CASSSQGARGYTF.

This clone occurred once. The CDR3 DNA is TGTGCCAGCAGTTACGGACGAGCGGGATACAATGAGCAGTTCTTC. Amino acids: CASSYGRAGYNEQFF. The chain combines TRBV6-2 or TRBV6-3 with TRBJ2-1, with 7 positions matching TRBD2. Looked up from germline, CDR1 is MNHEY and CDR2 is SVGEGT. V shed 2 bases and J 4 bases; nucleotides not matched to a gene: 5. This CDR3 contains 15 residues.

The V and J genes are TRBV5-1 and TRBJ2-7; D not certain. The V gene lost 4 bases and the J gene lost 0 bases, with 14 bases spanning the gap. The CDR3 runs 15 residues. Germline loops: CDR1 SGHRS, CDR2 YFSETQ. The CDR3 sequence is CASSTPFSNSYEQYF. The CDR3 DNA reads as TGCGCCAGCAGCACCCCGTTTAGTAACTCCTACGAGCAGTACTTC. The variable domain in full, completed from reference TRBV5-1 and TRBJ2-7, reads KAGVTQTPRYLIKTRGQQVTLSCSPISGHRSVSWYQQTPGQGLQFLFEYFSETQRNKGNFPGRFSGRQFSNSRSEMNVSTLELGDSALYLCASSTPFSNSYEQYFGPGTRLTVT.

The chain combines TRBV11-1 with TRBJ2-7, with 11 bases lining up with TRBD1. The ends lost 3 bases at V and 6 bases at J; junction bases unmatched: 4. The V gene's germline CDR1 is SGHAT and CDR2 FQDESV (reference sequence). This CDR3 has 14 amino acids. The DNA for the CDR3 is TGTGCCAGCAGCTTTGGACAGGGGGCCGGCGAGCAGTACTTC. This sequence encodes CASSFGQGAGEQYF.

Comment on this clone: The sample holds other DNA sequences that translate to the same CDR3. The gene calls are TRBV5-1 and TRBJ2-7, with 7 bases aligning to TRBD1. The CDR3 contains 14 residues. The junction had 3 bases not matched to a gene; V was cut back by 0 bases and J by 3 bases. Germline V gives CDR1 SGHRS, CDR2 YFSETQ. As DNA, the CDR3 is TGCGCCAGCAGCTTGGGACAGGGTGTCTACGAGCAGTACTTC. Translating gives CASSLGQGVYEQYF.

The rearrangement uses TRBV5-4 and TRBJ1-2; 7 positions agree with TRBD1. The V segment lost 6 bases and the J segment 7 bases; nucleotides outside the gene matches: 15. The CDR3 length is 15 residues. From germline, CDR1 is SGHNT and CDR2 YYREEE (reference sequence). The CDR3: CASIQGGNPSIGYTF. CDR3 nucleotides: TGTGCCAGCATTCAGGGGGGCAATCCTTCTATTGGCTACACCTTC.

The CDR3 sequence: CASSPGQLFTEAFF. The CDR3 region has the DNA TGTGCCAGCAGCCCGGGACAGCTTTTTACTGAAGCTTTCTTT. This chain uses TRBV7-2 with TRBJ1-1, with 7 bases identical to TRBD1. J was trimmed by 5 bases and V by 5 bases; bases with no gene match: 8. Germline CDR1 SGHTA, CDR2 FQGNSA. The CDR3 totals 14 residues.

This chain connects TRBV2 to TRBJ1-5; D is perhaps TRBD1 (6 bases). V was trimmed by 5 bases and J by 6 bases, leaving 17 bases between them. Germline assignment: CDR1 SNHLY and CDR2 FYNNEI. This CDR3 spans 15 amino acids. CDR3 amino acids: CASSSDAGTSQPQHF. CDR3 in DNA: TGTGCCAGCAGTTCGGACGCCGGGACAAGTCAGCCCCAGCATTTT. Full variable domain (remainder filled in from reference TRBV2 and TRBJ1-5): EPEVTQTPSHQVTQMGQEVILRCVPISNHLYFYWYRQILGQKVEFLVSFYNNEISEKSEIFDDQFSVERPDGSNFTLKIRSTKLEDSAMYFCASSSDAGTSQPQHFGDGTRLSIL.

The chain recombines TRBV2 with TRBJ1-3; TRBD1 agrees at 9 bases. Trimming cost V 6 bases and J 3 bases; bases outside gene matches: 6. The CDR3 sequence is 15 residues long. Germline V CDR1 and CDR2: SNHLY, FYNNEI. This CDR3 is CASSNDRGIGNTIYF. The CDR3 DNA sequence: TGTGCCAGCAGCAACGACAGGGGGATTGGAAACACCATATATTTT.

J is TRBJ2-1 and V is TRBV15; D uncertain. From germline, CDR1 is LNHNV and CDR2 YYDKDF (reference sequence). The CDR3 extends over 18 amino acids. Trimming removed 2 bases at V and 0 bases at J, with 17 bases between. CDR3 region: CATSRLRQSRSSYNEQFF. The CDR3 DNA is TGTGCCACCAGCAGATTGAGACAATCCAGGTCCTCCTACAATGAGCAGTTCTTC.

In DNA, the CDR3 is TGTGCCACCTTAAGAACGGGACTAGCCTTAACCGGGGAGCTGTTTTTT. Translation gives CATLRTGLALTGELFF. The rearrangement uses TRBV19 and TRBJ2-2; 9 positions agree with TRBD2. The CDR3 has 16 amino acids. Germline assignment: CDR1 LNHDA and CDR2 SQIVND (reference sequence). Losses at the gene ends were 10 bases for V and 5 bases for J; bases not matched to a gene: 14.

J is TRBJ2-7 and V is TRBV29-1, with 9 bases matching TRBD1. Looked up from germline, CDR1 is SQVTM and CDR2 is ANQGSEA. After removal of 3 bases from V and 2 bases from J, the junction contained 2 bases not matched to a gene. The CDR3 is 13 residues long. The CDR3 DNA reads TGCAGCGTTGACGGGACAGGGCCCTACGAGCAGTACTTC. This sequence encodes CSVDGTGPYEQYF.

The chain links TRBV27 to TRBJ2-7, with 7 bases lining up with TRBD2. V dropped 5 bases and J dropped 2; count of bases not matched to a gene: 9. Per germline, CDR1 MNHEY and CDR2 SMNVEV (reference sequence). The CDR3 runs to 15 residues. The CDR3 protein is CASSLTSGVTYEQYF. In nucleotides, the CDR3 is TGTGCCAGCAGTCTGACGAGCGGGGTCACCTACGAGCAGTACTTC.

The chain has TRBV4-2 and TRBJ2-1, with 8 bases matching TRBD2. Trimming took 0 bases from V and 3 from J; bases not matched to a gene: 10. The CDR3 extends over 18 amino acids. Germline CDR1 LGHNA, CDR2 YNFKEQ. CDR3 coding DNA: TGTGCCAGCAGCCAAGAAGCCCGGATTAGCGGGATCTACAATGAGCAGTTCTTC. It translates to CASSQEARISGIYNEQFF.

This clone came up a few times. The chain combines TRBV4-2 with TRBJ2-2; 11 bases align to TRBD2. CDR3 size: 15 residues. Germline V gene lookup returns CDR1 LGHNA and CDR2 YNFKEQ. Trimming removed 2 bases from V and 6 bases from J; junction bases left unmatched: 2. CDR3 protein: CASSQRLAGSGELFF. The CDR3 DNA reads TGTGCCAGCAGCCAAAGACTAGCGGGATCCGGGGAGCTGTTTTTT.

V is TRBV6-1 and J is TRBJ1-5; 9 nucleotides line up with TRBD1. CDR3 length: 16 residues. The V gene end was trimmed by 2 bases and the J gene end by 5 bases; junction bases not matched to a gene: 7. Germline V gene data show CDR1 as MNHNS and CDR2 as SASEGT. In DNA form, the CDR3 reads TGTGCCAGCAGTGAAAGGCAAAACAGGGGGCATCAGCCCCAGCATTTT. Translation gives CASSERQNRGHQPQHF.

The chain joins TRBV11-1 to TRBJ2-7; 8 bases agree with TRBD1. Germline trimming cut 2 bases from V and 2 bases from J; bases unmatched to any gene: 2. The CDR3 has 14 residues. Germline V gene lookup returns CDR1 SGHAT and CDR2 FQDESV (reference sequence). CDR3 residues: CASSLSTGAYEQYF. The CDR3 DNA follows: TGTGCCAGCAGCTTATCGACAGGGGCCTACGAGCAGTACTTC.

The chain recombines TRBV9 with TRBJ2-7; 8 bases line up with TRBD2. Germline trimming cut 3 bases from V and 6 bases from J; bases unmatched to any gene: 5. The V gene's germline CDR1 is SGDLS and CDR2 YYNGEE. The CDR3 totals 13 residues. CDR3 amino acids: CASSAGGGGEQYF. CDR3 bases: TGTGCCAGCAGCGCGGGGGGGGGCGGCGAGCAGTACTTC.

CDR3 sequence: CASIAGTANTEAFF. In DNA form, the CDR3 reads TGCGCCAGCATCGCTGGGACAGCGAACACTGAAGCTTTCTTT. V is TRBV5-1 and J is TRBJ1-1, with 7 bases lining up with TRBD1. Germline V lookup: CDR1 SGHRS, CDR2 YFSETQ. The CDR3 totals 14 residues. Unmatched junction bases numbered 6, after V lost 6 bases and J lost 1 base.

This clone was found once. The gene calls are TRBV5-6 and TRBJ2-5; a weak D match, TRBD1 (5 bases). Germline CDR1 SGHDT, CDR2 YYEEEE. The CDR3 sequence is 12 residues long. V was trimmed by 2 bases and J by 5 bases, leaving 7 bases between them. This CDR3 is CASSLGVETQYF. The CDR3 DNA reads TGTGCCAGCAGCTTAGGGGTTGAGACCCAGTACTTC.

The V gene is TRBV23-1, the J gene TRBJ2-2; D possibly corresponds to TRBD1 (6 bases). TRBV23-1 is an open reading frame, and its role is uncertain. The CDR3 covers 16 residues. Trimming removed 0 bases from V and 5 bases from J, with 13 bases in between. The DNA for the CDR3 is TGCGCCAGCAGTCAATCGGCAGGGGATGAAACCGGGGAGCTGTTTTTT. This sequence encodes CASSQSAGDETGELFF.

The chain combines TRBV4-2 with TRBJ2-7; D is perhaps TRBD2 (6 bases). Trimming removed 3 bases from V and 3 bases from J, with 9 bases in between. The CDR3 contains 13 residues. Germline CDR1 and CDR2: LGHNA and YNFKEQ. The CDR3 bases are TGTGCCAGCAGCCAGGGGGGAAACTACGAGCAGTACTTC. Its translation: CASSQGGNYEQYF.

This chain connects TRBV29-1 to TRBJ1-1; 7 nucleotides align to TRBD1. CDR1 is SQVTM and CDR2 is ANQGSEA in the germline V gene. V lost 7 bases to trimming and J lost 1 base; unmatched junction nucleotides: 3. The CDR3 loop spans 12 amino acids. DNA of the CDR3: TGCAGCGCCCGGACAGGGAACACTGAAGCTTTCTTT. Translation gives CSARTGNTEAFF.

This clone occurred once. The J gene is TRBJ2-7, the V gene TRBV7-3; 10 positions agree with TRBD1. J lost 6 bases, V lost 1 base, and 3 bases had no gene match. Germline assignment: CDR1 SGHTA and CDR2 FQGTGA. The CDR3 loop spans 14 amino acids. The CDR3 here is CASSLRDRGGEQYF. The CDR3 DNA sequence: TGTGCCAGCAGCTTAAGGGACAGGGGTGGCGAGCAGTACTTC.

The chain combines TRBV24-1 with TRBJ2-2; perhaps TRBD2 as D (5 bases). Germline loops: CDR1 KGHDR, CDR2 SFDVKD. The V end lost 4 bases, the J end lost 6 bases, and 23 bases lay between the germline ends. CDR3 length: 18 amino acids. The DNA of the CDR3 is TGTGCCACCAGTGACCCCTCCTGGACTGGGAGAACACCCGGGGAGCTGTTTTTT. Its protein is CATSDPSWTGRTPGELFF.

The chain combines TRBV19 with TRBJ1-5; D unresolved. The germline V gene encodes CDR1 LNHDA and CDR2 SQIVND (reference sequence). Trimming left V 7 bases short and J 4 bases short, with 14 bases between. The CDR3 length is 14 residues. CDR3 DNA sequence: TGTGCCAGTAACCGGGTCAGCATTAATCAGCCCCAGCATTTT. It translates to CASNRVSINQPQHF.

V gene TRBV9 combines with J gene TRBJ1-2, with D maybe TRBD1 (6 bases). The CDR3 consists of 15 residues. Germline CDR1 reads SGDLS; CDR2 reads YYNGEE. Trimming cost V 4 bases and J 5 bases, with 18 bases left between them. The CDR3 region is CASSPAGTFRYGYTF. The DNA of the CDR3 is TGTGCCAGCAGCCCCGCCGGGACATTCCGTTATGGCTACACCTTC.

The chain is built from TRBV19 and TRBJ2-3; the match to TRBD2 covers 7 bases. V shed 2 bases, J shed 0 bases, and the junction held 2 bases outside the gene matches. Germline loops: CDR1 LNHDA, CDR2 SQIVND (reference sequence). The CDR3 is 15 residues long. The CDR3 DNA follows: TGTGCCAGTAGTATACAGCGGGGTAGCACAGATACGCAGTATTTT. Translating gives CASSIQRGSTDTQYF.